The rows below give T cell receptor beta chains drawn from one sample of a study of shared clonotypes between healthy human individuals. This table comes from immunoSEQ multiplex PCR, and its TCRdb copy is limited to in-frame clones, with some not included. The top ten hold less than 40% of the sample, which has roughly 720,000 clones, 90% seen once. Sequencing was carried out using memory CD8+ T cells from PBMCs. The receptors come from a man between 18 and 35 years old in good health. Some clones in this sample may be carry-over from other donors' samples. Each CDR3 is given with its conserved first and last residue. The D gene is left open where the match is weak. Clone size is given for some rows only: seen once, a few or many times, or a class if the clone is expanded.

j_call | v_call | clone_size | cdr3_length | d_call | cdr3_nt | cdr3_aa
TRBJ1-1 | TRBV6-1 | - | 15 | TRBD1 | TGTGCCAGCATGAAACAGGGGGCCTTGAACACTGAAGCTTTCTTT | CASMKQGALNTEAFF
TRBJ2-1 | TRBV14 | - | 17 | TRBD2 | TGTGCCAGCAGCCAAAGGGCGGGACTAGCGGCTCTCAATGAGCAGTTCTTC | CASSQRAGLAALNEQFF
TRBJ2-7 | TRBV4-1 | - | 16 | - | TGCGCCAGCAGCCAAGCGGGGTTGGGGGGCTCCTACGAGCAGTACTTC | CASSQAGLGGSYEQYF
TRBJ2-1 | TRBV27 | - | 15 | TRBD2 | TGTGCCAGCAGTTCCGGGACTAGTACCTACAATGAGCAGTTCTTC | CASSSGTSTYNEQFF
TRBJ2-7 | TRBV7-2 | - | 15 | TRBD2 | TGTGCCAGCAGCTTCACTAGCGGGGCACCCTACGAGCAGTACTTC | CASSFTSGAPYEQYF
TRBJ2-4 | TRBV28 | - | 18 | TRBD2 | TGTGCCAGCAGCCGGGGACTAGCGGGAGGGCTAGCCAAAAACATTCAGTACTTC | CASSRGLAGGLAKNIQYF
TRBJ2-7 | TRBV14 | - | 15 | - | TGTGCCAGCAGCTCTACAGACCGCCCCTCCTACGAGCAGTACTTC | CASSSTDRPSYEQYF
TRBJ2-7 | TRBV28 | - | 13 | - | TGTGCCAGCAGTTCACTAGTGGTCTACGAGCAGTACTTC | CASSSLVVYEQYF
TRBJ2-7 | TRBV7-2 | - | 17 | TRBD1 | TGTGCCAGCGAGTCTGGACAGGGAGGTACAGGAGCCTACGAGCAGTACTTC | CASESGQGGTGAYEQYF
TRBJ1-1 | TRBV19 | - | 13 | - | TGTGCCGTCCGAGGGGGACTGGGCACTGAAGCTTTCTTT | CAVRGGLGTEAFF
TRBJ2-5 | TRBV28 | few | 15 | - | TGTGCCAGCAGCCCCGCGGGGAGGACCGGGGGTGGCCAGTACTTC | CASSPAGRTGGGQYF
TRBJ2-1 | TRBV19 | - | 12 | - | TGTGCCACTGGGACCGCTTTTAATGAGCAGTTCTTC | CATGTAFNEQFF
TRBJ1-5 | TRBV2 | - | 11 | - | TGTGCCAGCAGTCCGGGTCAGCCCCAGCATTTT | CASSPGQPQHF
TRBJ2-5 | TRBV7-9 | - | 12 | - | TGTGCCAGCAGCCCGTACCAAGAGACCCAGTACTTC | CASSPYQETQYF
TRBJ2-2 | TRBV7-8 | - | 16 | - | TGTGCCAGCAGCTTAGGGAACCACAGGGCCACCGGGGAGCTGTTTTTT | CASSLGNHRATGELFF
TRBJ1-1 | TRBV28 | - | 14 | - | TGTGCCAGCAGTTACTCCAATATGAACACTGAAGCTTTCTTT | CASSYSNMNTEAFF